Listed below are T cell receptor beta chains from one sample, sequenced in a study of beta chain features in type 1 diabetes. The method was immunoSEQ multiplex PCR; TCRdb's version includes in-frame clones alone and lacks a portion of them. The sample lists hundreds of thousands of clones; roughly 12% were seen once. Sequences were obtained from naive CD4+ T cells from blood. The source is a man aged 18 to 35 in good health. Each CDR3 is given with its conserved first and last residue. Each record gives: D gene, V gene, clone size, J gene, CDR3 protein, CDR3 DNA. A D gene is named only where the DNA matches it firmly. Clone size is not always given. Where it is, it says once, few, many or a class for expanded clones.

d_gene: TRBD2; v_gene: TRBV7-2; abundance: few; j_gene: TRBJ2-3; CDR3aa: CASSLTSGRSTDTQYF; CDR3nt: TGTGCCAGCAGCCTGACTAGCGGGAGATCTACAGATACGCAGTATTTT
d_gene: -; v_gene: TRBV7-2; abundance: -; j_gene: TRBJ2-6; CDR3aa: CASSLGGGTSGANVLTF; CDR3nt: TGTGCCAGCAGCTTAGGGGGAGGAACCTCTGGGGCCAACGTCCTGACTTTC
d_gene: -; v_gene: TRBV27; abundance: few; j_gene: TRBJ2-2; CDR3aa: CASSLRPNTGELFF; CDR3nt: TGTGCCAGCAGTTTGAGGCCGAACACCGGGGAGCTGTTTTTT
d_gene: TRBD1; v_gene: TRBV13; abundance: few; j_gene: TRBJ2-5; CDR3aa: CASSPRQGTGETQYF; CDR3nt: TGTGCCAGCAGCCCGCGACAGGGAACTGGAGAGACCCAGTACTTC
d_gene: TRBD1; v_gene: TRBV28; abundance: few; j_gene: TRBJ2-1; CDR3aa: CASSSADRVNEQFF; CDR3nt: TGTGCCAGCAGTTCGGCCGACAGGGTCAATGAGCAGTTCTTC
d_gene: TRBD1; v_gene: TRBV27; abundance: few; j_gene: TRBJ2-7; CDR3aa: CASSLSGTGGSYEQYF; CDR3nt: TGTGCCAGCAGTTTATCGGGGACAGGGGGCTCCTACGAGCAGTACTTC
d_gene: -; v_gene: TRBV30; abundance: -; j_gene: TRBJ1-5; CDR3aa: CAWNRGNQPQHF; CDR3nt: TGTGCCTGGAACCGGGGAAATCAGCCCCAGCATTTT
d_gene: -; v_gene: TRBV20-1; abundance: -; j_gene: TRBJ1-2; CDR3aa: CSPRTVYGYTF; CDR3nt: TGCAGTCCACGGACAGTCTATGGCTACACCTTC
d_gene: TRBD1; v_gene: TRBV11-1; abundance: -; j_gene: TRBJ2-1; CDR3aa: CASRPTGTVYNEQFF; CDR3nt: TGTGCCAGCAGACCTACCGGGACAGTGTACAATGAGCAGTTCTTC
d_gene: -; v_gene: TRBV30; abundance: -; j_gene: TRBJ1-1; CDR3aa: CAWSLVAEAFF; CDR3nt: TGTGCCTGGAGTCTAGTGGCCGAAGCTTTCTTT
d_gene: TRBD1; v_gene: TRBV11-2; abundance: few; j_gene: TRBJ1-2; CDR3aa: CASSRMPDRFYYGYTF; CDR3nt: TGTGCCAGCAGCCGGATGCCGGACAGGTTTTACTATGGCTACACCTTC
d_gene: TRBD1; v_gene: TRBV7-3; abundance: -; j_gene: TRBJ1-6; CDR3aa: CASSLSQGGSPLHF; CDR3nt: TGTGCCAGCAGCTTAAGTCAGGGGGGATCACCCCTCCACTTT
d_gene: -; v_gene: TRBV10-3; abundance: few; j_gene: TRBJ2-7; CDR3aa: CAINHPDRGDYEQYF; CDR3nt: TGTGCCATCAATCACCCGGACAGAGGCGATTACGAGCAGTACTTC
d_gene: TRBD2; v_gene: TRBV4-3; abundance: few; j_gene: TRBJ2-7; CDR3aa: CASSQASGGGLTYEQYF; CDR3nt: TGCGCCAGCAGCCAAGCTAGCGGGGGAGGGCTAACCTACGAGCAGTACTTC
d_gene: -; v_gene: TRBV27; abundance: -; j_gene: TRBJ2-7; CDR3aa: CASSPWPDRPLYEQYF; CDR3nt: TGTGCCAGCAGTCCATGGCCAGACAGACCCCTCTACGAGCAGTACTTC
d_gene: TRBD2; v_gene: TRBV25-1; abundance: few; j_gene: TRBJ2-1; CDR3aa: CASSGGLADSYNEQFF; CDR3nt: TGTGCCAGCAGTGGGGGACTAGCGGACTCCTACAATGAGCAGTTCTTC
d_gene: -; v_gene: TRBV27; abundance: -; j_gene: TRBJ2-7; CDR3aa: CASSSSVSYPRYEQYF; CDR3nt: TGTGCCAGCAGTTCCTCAGTTTCATATCCTAGGTACGAGCAGTACTTC
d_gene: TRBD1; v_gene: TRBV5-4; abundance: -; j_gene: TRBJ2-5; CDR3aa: CASSLDRGSETQYF; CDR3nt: TGTGCCAGCAGCTTGGACAGGGGGAGCGAGACCCAGTACTTC
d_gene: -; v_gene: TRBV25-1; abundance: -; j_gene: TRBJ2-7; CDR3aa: CASRRPAGNTYEQYF; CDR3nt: TGTGCCAGCAGGAGGCCGGCAGGGAACACCTACGAGCAGTACTTC
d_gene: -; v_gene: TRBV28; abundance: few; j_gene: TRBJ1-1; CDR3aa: CASSLYRTEAFF; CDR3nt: TGTGCCAGCAGTTTATACAGGACTGAAGCTTTCTTT
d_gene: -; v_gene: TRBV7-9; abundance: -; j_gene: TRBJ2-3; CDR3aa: CASSLAQEMQYF; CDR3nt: TGTGCCAGCAGCTTAGCCCAAGAGATGCAGTATTTT
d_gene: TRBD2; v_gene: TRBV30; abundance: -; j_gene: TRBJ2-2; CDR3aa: CAWSPGLAGVSGELFF; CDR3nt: TGTGCCTGGAGCCCGGGACTAGCGGGAGTTTCCGGGGAGCTGTTTTTT
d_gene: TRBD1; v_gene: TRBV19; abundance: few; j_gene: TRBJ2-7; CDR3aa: CASSNPGQARGYEYEQYF; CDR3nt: TGTGCCAGTAGTAACCCAGGACAGGCCCGCGGGTACGAGTACGAGCAGTACTTC
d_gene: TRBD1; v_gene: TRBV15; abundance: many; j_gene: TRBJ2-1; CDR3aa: CATSSADRDGNEQFF; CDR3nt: TGTGCCACCAGCAGTGCTGACAGGGATGGAAATGAGCAGTTCTTC
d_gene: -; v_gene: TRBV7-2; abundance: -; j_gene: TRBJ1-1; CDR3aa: CASSLGRRTAEAFF; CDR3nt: TGTGCCAGCAGCTTAGGTCGGCGGACAGCAGAAGCTTTCTTT
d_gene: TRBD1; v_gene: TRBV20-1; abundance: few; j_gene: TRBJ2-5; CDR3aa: CSANRGETQYF; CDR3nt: TGCAGTGCTAACAGGGGGGAGACCCAGTACTTC
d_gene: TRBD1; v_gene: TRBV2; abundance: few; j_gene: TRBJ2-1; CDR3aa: CASSVFHGTDHYNEQFF; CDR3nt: TGTGCCAGCAGTGTATTCCACGGGACAGATCATTACAATGAGCAGTTCTTC
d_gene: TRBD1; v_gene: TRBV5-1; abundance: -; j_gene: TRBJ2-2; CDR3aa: CASSPGQGPTGELFF; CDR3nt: TGCGCCAGCAGCCCCGGACAGGGGCCTACCGGGGAGCTGTTTTTT
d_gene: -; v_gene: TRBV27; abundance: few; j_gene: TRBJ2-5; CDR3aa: CASSPTLYQETQYF; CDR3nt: TGTGCCAGCAGTCCGACTTTGTACCAAGAGACCCAGTACTTC
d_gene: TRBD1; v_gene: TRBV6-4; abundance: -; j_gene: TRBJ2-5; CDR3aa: CASTPTGIGTQYF; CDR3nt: TGTGCCAGCACCCCGACAGGGATAGGGACCCAGTACTTC
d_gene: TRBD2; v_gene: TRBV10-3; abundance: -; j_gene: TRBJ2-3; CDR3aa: CAIRTSGSIDTQYF; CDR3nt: TGTGCCATCAGAACTAGCGGGAGCATCGATACGCAGTATTTT
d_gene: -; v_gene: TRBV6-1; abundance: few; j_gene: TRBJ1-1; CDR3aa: CASSVGGTSTEAFF; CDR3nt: TGTGCCAGCAGTGTGGGAGGTACGAGCACTGAAGCTTTCTTT
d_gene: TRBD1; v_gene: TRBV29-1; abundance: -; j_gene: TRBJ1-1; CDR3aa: CSVGGQGETEAFF; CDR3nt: TGCAGCGTTGGGGGACAGGGTGAGACTGAAGCTTTCTTT
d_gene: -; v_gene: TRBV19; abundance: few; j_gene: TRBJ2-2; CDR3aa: CASTTGPNTGELFF; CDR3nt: TGTGCCAGTACAACAGGGCCGAACACCGGGGAGCTGTTTTTT
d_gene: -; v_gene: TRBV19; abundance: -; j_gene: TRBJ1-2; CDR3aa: CASSPGRGGGYTF; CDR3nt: TGTGCCAGTAGTCCCGGCAGGGGTGGTGGCTACACCTTC
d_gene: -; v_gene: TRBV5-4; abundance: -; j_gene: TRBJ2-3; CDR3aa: CASSMGGGGTDTQYF; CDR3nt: TGTGCCAGCAGCATGGGTGGGGGCGGCACAGATACGCAGTATTTT
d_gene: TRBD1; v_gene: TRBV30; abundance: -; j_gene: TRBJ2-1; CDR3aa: CAWSRGTGYNEQFF; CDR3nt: TGTGCCTGGAGTAGAGGGACAGGGTACAATGAGCAGTTCTTC
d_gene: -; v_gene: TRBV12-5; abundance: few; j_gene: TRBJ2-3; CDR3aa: CASGLLTRTDTQYF; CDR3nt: TGTGCTAGTGGTTTGCTGACTCGCACAGATACGCAGTATTTT
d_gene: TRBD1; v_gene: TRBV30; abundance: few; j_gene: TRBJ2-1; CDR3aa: CAWILKGAGNEQFF; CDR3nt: TGTGCCTGGATTCTTAAGGGGGCAGGGAATGAGCAGTTCTTC
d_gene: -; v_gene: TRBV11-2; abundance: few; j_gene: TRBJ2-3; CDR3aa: CASSFGTGLTDTQYF; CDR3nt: TGTGCCAGCAGCTTCGGGACGGGACTCACAGATACGCAGTATTTT
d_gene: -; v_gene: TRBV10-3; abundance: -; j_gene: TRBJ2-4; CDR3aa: CASRHPGPKTIQYF; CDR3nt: TGTGCCAGCAGGCACCCCGGTCCAAAAACCATTCAGTACTTC
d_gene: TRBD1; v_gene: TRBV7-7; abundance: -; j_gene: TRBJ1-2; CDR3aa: CASSFANERRQGKWFNYGYTF; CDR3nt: TGTGCCAGCAGCTTCGCGAACGAAAGGAGACAGGGGAAGTGGTTTAACTATGGCTACACCTTC
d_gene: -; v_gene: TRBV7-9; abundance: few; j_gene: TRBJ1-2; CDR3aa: CASSAISNYGYTF; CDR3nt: TGTGCCAGCAGTGCGATATCTAACTATGGCTACACCTTC
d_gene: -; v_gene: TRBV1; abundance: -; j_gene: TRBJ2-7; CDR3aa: CTSSQDGQCTYEQYF; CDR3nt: TGCACCAGCAGCCAAGATGGACAGTGTACCTACGAGCAGTACTTC
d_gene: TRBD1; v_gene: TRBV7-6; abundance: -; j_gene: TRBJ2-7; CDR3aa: CASSLAVRTGATYEQYF; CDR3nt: TGTGCCAGCAGCTTAGCAGTCAGGACAGGGGCCACCTACGAGCAGTACTTC
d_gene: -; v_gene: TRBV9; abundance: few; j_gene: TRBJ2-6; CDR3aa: CASSVRSSGANVLTF; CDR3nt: TGTGCCAGCAGCGTCAGAAGTTCTGGGGCCAACGTCCTGACTTTC
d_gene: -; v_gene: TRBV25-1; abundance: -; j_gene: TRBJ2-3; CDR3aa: CASSSGSTDTQYF; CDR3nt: TGTGCCAGCAGTAGCGGGAGCACAGATACGCAGTATTTT
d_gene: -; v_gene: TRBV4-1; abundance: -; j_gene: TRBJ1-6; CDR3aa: CASSQDPSGRNSPLHF; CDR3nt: TGCGCCAGCAGCCAAGACCCCTCAGGGCGAAATTCACCCCTCCACTTT
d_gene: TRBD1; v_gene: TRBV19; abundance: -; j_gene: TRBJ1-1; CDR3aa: CASSIRDRNTEAFF; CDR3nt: TGTGCCAGTAGTATCCGGGACAGGAACACTGAAGCTTTCTTT
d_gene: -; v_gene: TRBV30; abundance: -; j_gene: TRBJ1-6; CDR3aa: CAWSFTGRNSPLHF; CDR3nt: TGTGCCTGGAGCTTCACTGGGCGCAATTCACCCCTCCACTTT